These 7 T cell receptor delta chains originate from one sample sequenced in a study of γδ T cells in repeated Plasmodium falciparum infection. Flow sorting of PBMC yielded separate Vgamma9/Vdelta2+ and Vdelta2-negative gammadelta T cell populations for bulk repertoire analysis. TCRdb ran CATT on the multiplex PCR reads. The data contain about 57,000 delta-chain clones, around 1.7% of them singletons. Sequenced sample: gamma-delta T cells from blood. Receptors originate from a pool of human donors (malaria-infected and uninfected, not separated).

This clone was picked up many times. The protein given by TCRdb reflects a much larger clone and differs at residue 5 from this DNA's translation, likely from a read error; the protein shown is the DNA's translation. The chain recombines TRDV1 with TRDJ1; D may be TRDD3 (5 bases). Germline V gene lookup returns CDR1 TSWWSYY and CDR2 QGS. V lost 4 bases to trimming and J lost 3 bases, with 21 bases between them. The CDR3 extends over 17 amino acids. The CDR3 DNA follows: TGTGCTCTTGGGGGTCTCACAGGGGGCCCTGCACCCGATAAACTCATCTTT. Amino acid sequence: CALGGLTGGPAPDKLIF.

The table lists this clone with many counts. The mismatch at residue 15 between this DNA's translation and the TCRdb protein of a much larger clone likely reflects a read error; the protein shown is translated from the DNA. The V call is TRDV2, the J call TRDJ1, with 8 bases identical to TRDD3. The CDR3 is 20 residues long. In germline, CDR1 is GEAIGNYY, CDR2 EKD. The junction had 21 bases not matched to a gene; V was cut back by 1 base and J by 3 bases. The CDR3 sequence: CACDTLPGTGGLLDADKLIF. Here the CDR3 DNA reads TGTGCCTGTGACACTCTTCCCGGGACTGGGGGTCTACTGGACGCCGATAAACTCATCTTT.

This clone came up many times. TCRdb assigns this DNA the protein of a much larger clone, which departs from its translation at residue 19; this likely reflects a read error, and the protein shown comes from translating the DNA. The chain links TRDV1 to TRDJ1, with TRDD3 identical over 7 bases. CDR3 length: 22 residues. CDR1 TSWWSYY and CDR2 QGS come from the germline V gene. In DNA form, the CDR3 reads TGTGCTCTTGGGGAAACCGGCTTCCAACCGACTAGGGGGATTTCGTACACCGATAGACTCATCTTT. This sequence encodes CALGETGFQPTRGISYTDRLIF.

This clone was detected ten times or more. This DNA translates differently at residue 12 from the TCRdb protein, which is that of a much larger clone; a read error is likely, and the protein shown is the DNA's own translation. V and J are TRDV1 and TRDJ1, with 9 bases lining up with TRDD3. V shed 0 bases and J 0 bases; nucleotides not matched to a gene: 17. In germline, CDR1 is TSWWSYY, CDR2 QGS. This CDR3 has 21 amino acids. The CDR3 loop reads CALGELVPPRGRGIHTDKLIF. The CDR3 nucleotides are TGTGCTCTTGGGGAACTTGTACCCCCCCGGGGACGGGGGATACACACCGATAAACTCATCTTT.

The sample holds a few counts of this clone. The TCRdb record carries a much larger clone's protein, which differs from this DNA's translation at residue 3; a read error is the likely cause, and the protein listed here is the DNA translation. The chain is built from TRDV3 and TRDJ1; 11 bases agree with TRDD3. No J gene was available from TCRdb, and it was assigned here by a germline match of the DNA. The CDR3 covers 14 residues. V trimming: 5 bases; J trimming: 0 bases; junction bases outside the gene matches: 5. CDR1 TVYSNPD and CDR2 GDNSRS come from the germline V gene (reference sequence). DNA of the CDR3: TGTGCCCTTATACTGGGGGATAACACCGATAAACTCATCTTT. Translation: CALILGDNTDKLIF. Drawing the rest from reference TRDV3 and TRDJ1, the complete variable domain is CDKVTQSSPDQTVASGSEVVLLCTYDTVYSNPDLFWYRIRPDYSFQFVFYGDNSRSEGADFTQGRFSVKHILTQKAFHLVISPVRTEDSATYYCALILGDNTDKLIFGKGTRVTVEP.

Details on this clone: Only one base separates this from a far larger clonotype, so it likely reflects a read error. Other DNA sequences in the same sample also yield this CDR3. This rearrangement joins TRDV2 to TRDJ1; the match to TRDD3 covers 13 bases. Matching the DNA to germline supplied the J gene, which TCRdb does not give. The CDR3 loop spans 18 amino acids. Trimming removed 3 bases from V and 5 bases from J; junction bases left unmatched: 14. In germline, CDR1 is GEAIGNYY, CDR2 EKD. CDR3: CACDPYWGIRGGTDKLIF. In DNA form, the CDR3 reads TGTGCCTGTGACCCGTACTGGGGGATACGCGGGGGTACTGATAAACTCATCTTT.

This clone showed up just a few times. This likely came from a read error, as a far larger clone is one base away. This CDR3 is also generated by other DNA sequences in the sample. This chain joins TRDV3 and TRDJ1; 11 bases are a match to TRDD3. Germline CDR1 TVYSNPD, CDR2 GDNSRS (reference sequence). The CDR3 has 21 amino acids. CDR3 bases: TGTGCCTTTAAAGGTGGGGTTCCTTTCCACTGGGGGATAAAGGGAACCGATAAGCTCATCTTT. Residues: CAFKGGVPFHWGIKGTDKLIF. Combining the CDR3 with reference TRDV3 and TRDJ1 gives the whole variable domain CDKVTQSSPDQTVASGSEVVLLCTYDTVYSNPDLFWYRIRPDYSFQFVFYGDNSRSEGADFTQGRFSVKHILTQKAFHLVISPVRTEDSATYYCAFKGGVPFHWGIKGTDKLIFGKGTRVTVEP.